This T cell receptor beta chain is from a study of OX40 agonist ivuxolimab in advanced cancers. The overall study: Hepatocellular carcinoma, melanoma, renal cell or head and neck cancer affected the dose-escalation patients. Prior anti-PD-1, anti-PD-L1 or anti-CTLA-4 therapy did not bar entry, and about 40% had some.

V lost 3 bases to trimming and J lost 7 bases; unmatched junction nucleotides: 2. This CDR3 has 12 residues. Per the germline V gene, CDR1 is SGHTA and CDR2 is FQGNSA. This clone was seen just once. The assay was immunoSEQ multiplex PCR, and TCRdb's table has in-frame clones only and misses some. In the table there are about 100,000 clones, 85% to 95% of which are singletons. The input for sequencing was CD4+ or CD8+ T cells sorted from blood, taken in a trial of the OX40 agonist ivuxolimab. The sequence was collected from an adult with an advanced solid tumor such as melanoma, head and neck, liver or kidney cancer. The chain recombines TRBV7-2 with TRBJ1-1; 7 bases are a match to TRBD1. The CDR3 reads CASSLGTVEAFF. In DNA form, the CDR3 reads TGTGCCAGCAGCTTGGGGACAGTTGAAGCTTTCTTT.